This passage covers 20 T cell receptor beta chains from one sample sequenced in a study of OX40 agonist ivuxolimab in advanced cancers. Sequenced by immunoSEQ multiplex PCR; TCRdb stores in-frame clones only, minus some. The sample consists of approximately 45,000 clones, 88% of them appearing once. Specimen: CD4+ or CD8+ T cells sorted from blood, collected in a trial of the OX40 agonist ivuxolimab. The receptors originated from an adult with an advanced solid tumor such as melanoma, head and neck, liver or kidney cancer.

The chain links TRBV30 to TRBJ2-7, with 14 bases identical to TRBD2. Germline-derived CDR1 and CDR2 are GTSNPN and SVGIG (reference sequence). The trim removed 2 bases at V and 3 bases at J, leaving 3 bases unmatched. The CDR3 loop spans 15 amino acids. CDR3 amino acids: CAWSPGTSGSYEQYF. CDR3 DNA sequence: TGTGCCTGGAGTCCCGGGACTAGCGGGAGCTACGAGCAGTACTTC.

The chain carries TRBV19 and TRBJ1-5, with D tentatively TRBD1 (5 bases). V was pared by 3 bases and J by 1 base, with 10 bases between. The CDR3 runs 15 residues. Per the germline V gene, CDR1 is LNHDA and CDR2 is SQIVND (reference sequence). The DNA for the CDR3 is TGTGCCAGTAGTATGGGACGCTCCAGCAATCAGCCCCAGCATTTT. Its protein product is CASSMGRSSNQPQHF.

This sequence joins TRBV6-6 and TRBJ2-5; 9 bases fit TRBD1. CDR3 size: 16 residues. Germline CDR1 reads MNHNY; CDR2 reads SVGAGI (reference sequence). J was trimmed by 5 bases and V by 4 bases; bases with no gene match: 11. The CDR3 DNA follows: TGTGCCAGCAGTTCTCCGACAGGGGGTAGCCAGGAGACCCAGTACTTC. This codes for CASSSPTGGSQETQYF.

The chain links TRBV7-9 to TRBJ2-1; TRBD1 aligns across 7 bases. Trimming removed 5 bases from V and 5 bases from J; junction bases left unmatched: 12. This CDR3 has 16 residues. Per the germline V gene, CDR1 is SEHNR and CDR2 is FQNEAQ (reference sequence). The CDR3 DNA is TGTGCCAGCAGCCCTGAGGGGGCTAGTGGCAACAATGAGCAGTTCTTC. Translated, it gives CASSPEGASGNNEQFF.

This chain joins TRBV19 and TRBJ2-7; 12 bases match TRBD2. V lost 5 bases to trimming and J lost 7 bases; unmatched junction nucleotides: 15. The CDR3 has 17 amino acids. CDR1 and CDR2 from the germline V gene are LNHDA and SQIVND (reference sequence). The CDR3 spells CASSSGLAGFSAREQYF. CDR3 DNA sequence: TGTGCCAGTAGTTCAGGACTAGCGGGATTCTCGGCACGGGAGCAGTACTTC.

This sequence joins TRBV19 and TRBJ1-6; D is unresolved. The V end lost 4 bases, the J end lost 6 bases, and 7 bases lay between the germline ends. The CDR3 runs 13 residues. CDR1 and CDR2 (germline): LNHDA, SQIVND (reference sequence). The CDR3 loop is CASSTRINSPLHF. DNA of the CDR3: TGTGCCAGTAGTACAAGGATTAATTCACCCCTCCACTTT.

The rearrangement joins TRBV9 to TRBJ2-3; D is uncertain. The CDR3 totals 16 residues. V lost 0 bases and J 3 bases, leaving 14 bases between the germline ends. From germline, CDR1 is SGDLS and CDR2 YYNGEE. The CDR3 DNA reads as TGTGCCAGCAGCGTAGGCCAATCGGCCAGGACAGATACGCAGTATTTT. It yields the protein CASSVGQSARTDTQYF.

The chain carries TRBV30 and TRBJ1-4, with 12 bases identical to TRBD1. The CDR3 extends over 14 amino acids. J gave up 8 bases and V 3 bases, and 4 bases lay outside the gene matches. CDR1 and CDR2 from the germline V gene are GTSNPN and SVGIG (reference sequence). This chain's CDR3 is CAWSRGTGGEKLFF. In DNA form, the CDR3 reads TGTGCCTGGAGCCGGGGGACAGGGGGCGAAAAACTGTTTTTT.

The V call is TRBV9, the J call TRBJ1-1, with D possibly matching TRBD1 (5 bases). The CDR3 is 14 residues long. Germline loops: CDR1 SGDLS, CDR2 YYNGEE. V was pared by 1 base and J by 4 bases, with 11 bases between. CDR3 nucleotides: TGTGCCAGCAGCGTACAGGGTGCGAGCACTGAAGCTTTCTTT. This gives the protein CASSVQGASTEAFF.

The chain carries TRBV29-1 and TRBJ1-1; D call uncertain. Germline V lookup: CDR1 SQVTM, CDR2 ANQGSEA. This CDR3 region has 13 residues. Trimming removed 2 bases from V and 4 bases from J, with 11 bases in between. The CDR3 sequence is CSVEINWGTEAFF. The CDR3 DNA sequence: TGCAGCGTTGAAATTAATTGGGGCACTGAAGCTTTCTTT. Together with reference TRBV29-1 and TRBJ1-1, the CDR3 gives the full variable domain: SAVISQKPSRDICQRGTSLTIQCQVDSQVTMMFWYRQQPGQSLTLIATANQGSEATYESGFVIDKFPISRPNLTFSTLTVSNMSPEDSSIYLCSVEINWGTEAFFGQGTRLTVV.

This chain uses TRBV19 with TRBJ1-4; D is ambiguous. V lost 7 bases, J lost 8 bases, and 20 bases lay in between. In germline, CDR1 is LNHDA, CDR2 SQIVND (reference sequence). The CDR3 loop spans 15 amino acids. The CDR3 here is CASTLYGQVGEKLFF. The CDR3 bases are TGTGCCAGTACCCTTTACGGGCAGGTCGGAGAAAAACTGTTTTTT.

CDR3 in DNA: TGTGCCAGCAGTACCGGGATCCAAGAGACCCAGTACTTC. Translation: CASSTGIQETQYF. The genes are TRBV27 and TRBJ2-5; D may be TRBD2 (5 bases). CDR1 and CDR2 from the germline V gene are MNHEY and SMNVEV (reference sequence). V lost 5 bases to trimming and J lost 1 base, with 8 bases between them. CDR3 length equals 13 residues.

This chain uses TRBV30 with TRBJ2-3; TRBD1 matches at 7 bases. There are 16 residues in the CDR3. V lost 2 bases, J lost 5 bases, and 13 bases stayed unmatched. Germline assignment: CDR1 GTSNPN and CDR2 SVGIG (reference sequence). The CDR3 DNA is TGTGCCTGGAGTACGACCCGGACAGGTGGGGGAGATACGCAGTATTTT. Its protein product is CAWSTTRTGGGDTQYF.

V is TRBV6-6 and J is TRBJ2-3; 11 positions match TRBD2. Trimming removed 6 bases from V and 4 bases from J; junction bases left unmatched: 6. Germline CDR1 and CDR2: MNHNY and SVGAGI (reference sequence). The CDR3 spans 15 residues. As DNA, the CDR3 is TGTGCCAGCAGACGGCTAGCGGGAGGACCAGATACGCAGTATTTT. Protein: CASRRLAGGPDTQYF.

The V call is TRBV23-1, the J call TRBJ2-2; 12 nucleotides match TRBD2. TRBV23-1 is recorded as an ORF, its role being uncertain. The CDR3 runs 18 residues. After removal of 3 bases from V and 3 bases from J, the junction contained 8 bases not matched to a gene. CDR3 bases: TGCGCCAGCAGTCACACTAGCGGGAGGTTAGTAGACACCGGGGAGCTGTTTTTT. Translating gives CASSHTSGRLVDTGELFF.

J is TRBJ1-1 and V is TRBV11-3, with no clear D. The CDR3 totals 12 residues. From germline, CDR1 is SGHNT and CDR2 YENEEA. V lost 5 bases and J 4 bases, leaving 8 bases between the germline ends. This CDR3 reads CASSVSSTEAFF. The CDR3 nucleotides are TGTGCCAGCAGCGTATCCAGCACTGAAGCTTTCTTT. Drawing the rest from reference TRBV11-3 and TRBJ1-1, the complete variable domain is EAGVVQSPRYKIIEKKQPVAFWCNPISGHNTLYWYLQNLGQGPELLIRYENEEAVDDSQLPKDRFSAERLKGVDSTLKIQPAELGDSAVYLCASSVSSTEAFFGQGTRLTVV.

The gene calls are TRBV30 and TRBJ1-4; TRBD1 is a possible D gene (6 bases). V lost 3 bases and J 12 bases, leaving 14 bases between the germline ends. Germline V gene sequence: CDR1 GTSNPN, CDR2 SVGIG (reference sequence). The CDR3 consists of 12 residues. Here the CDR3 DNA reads TGTGCCTGGAGCACAGGGATAGGGGAACTGTTTTTT. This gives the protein CAWSTGIGELFF.

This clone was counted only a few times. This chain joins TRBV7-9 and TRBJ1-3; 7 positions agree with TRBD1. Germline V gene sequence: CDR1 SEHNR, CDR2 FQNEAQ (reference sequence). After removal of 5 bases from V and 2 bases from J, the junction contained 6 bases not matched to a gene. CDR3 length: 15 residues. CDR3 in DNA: TGTGCCAGCAGCATCAGGGGGATCCCTGGAAACACCATATATTTT. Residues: CASSIRGIPGNTIYF.

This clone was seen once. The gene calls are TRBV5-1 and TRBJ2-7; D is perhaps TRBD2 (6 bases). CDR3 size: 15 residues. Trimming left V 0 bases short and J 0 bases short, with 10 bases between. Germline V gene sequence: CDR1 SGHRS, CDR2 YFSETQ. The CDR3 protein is CASSLVGGGSYEQYF. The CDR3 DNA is TGCGCCAGCAGCTTGGTCGGGGGTGGCTCCTACGAGCAGTACTTC. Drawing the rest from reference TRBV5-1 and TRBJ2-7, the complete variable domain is KAGVTQTPRYLIKTRGQQVTLSCSPISGHRSVSWYQQTPGQGLQFLFEYFSETQRNKGNFPGRFSGRQFSNSRSEMNVSTLELGDSALYLCASSLVGGGSYEQYFGPGTRLTVT.

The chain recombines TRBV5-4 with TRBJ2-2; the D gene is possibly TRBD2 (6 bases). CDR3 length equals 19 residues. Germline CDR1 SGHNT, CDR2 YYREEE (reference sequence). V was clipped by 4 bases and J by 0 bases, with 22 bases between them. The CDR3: CASSLSPFLAEANTGELFF. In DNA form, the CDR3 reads TGTGCCAGCAGCCTCTCCCCTTTCTTAGCGGAGGCGAACACCGGGGAGCTGTTTTTT.